This record covers a single T cell receptor (beta chain). Amplification of TCRalpha and TCRbeta cDNA involved two nested PCRs that ran for roughly 16 and 10 cycles. Using the 5' RACE reads, TCRdb records one entry per CDR3 protein without DNA. Its table records 300,000 to 350,000 distinct CDR3 sequences. The CDR3 loop spans 16 amino acids. CDR1 is WSHSY, CDR2 SAAADI, per germline. This sample stems from a study of monozygotic twins with inflammatory bowel disease. Unfractionated whole blood yielded total RNA, and T cells were not sorted. Sequences were obtained from blood. This sequence was found in a human donor with ulcerative colitis or Crohn's disease, or a healthy co-twin of an affected twin (not recorded which). The chain carries TRBV10-2 and TRBJ1-1; without DNA, the TCRdb call of TRBD1 cannot be checked. The CDR3 loop is CASSELGRGLATEAFF.